This T cell receptor (beta chain) was identified during a study of control samples from healthy donors and cancer patients. Clones were sequenced by immunoSEQ multiplex PCR, and TCRdb holds only the in-frame ones, with some missing. The sample holds some 99,000 clones, 90% seen once. This CDR3 contains 13 residues. Trimming pared 6 bases from V and 0 bases from J, leaving 8 bases between. The germline V gene encodes CDR1 MNHEY and CDR2 SVGAGI. Sequenced material: blood. The rearrangement links TRBV6-5 to TRBJ1-1; no clear D. The TCR originated in a human donor in good health. The donor label of this sample is uncertain. This chain's CDR3 is CASRGEMNTEAFF. In DNA, the CDR3 is TGTGCCAGCAGAGGAGAAATGAACACTGAAGCTTTCTTT.